What follows are 20 T cell receptor beta chains derived from one specimen sequenced in a study of blood T cell repertoires in COVID-19. Using immunoSEQ multiplex PCR, the repertoire was profiled, and TCRdb retains in-frame clones only, with some absent. The profile shows about 330,000 clones, about nine tenths of them singletons. The specimen sequenced was peripheral blood. These receptors all come from a man younger than 40 with COVID-19, enrolled during active disease.

Comment on this clone: Sequence at one end of the junction differs from germline and may be a read error. The chain uses TRBV20-1 and TRBJ2-3; D call uncertain. This CDR3 region has 11 residues. CDR1 is DFQATT, CDR2 SNEGSKA, per germline (reference sequence). CDR3 DNA: TGCAGTGCTGTCTTTCGAGATACGCAATATTTT. Translated, it gives CSAVFRDTQYF.

V gene TRBV7-9 combines with J gene TRBJ2-5, with D perhaps matching TRBD1 (5 bases). This CDR3 is 15 amino acids long. CDR1 SEHNR and CDR2 FQNEAQ come from the germline V gene (reference sequence). Trimming stripped 0 bases from V and 1 base from J, with 9 bases between. CDR3 bases: TGTGCCAGCAGCTTAGCGACAGCAAGCCAAGAGACCCAGTACTTC. Translating gives CASSLATASQETQYF.

This rearrangement joins TRBV5-1 to TRBJ2-3, with TRBD2 matching 11 bases. Germline V gives CDR1 SGHRS, CDR2 YFSETQ. The CDR3 runs to 16 residues. V was pared by 0 bases and J by 6 bases, with 6 bases of the junction left unmatched. The CDR3 is CASSLDASGRKDTQYF. The CDR3 region has the DNA TGCGCCAGCAGCTTGGATGCTAGCGGGAGGAAGGATACGCAGTATTTT.

The chain uses TRBV29-1 and TRBJ1-2; D is ambiguous. V lost 8 bases, J lost 1 base, and 20 bases lay in between. Germline loops: CDR1 SQVTM, CDR2 ANQGSEA. The CDR3 covers 15 residues. CDR3 in DNA: TGCAGCACCGCACCCCGGTTTCTCTATAACTATGGCTACACCTTC. Protein: CSTAPRFLYNYGYTF.

The J gene is TRBJ1-5, the V gene TRBV2; D call uncertain. CDR1 and CDR2 from the germline V gene are SNHLY and FYNNEI. V was cut by 6 bases and J by 2 bases, with 8 bases left in between. The CDR3 runs to 13 residues. CDR3: CASRRGGNQPQHF. The CDR3 region has the DNA TGTGCCAGCAGGAGAGGTGGCAATCAGCCCCAGCATTTT.

A note on this clone: At one end, the junction sequence differs from germline, possibly due to a read error. The chain combines TRBV19 with TRBJ1-5; the D is unclear. CDR1 and CDR2 (germline): LNHDA, SQIVND (reference sequence). The CDR3 contains 14 residues. The CDR3 region has the DNA TGTGCGAGTAACCTGGCATTTAGCCGTCAGCCCCAGCATTTT. Residues: CASNLAFSRQPQHF.

The CDR3 DNA follows: TGTGCCAGCAGCGCTAGCGGAGTGAACAATGAGCAGTTCTTC. This gives the protein CASSASGVNNEQFF. V gene TRBV7-2 combines with J gene TRBJ2-1; 7 bases match TRBD2. The germline CDR1 and CDR2 sequences are SGHTA and FQGNSA. V lost 5 bases, J lost 5 bases, and 6 bases stayed unmatched. The CDR3 length is 14 residues.

The CDR3 nucleotides are TGTGCCAGCAGCGCCGGGACAGGGGGCCCAAGAACCGACATGAACACTGAAGCTTTCTTT. It is translated as CASSAGTGGPRTDMNTEAFF. The rearrangement links TRBV6-6 to TRBJ1-1, with TRBD1 identical over 12 bases. The ends lost 6 bases at V and 0 bases at J; junction bases unmatched: 17. CDR1 MNHNY and CDR2 SVGAGI come from the germline V gene (reference sequence). The CDR3 covers 20 residues.

The CDR3: CASSPDSGGGYGYTF. CDR3 in DNA: TGTGCCAGCTCACCGGACTCGGGGGGGGGCTATGGCTACACCTTC. This chain links TRBV18 with TRBJ1-2; D might be TRBD1 (5 bases). This CDR3 contains 15 residues. V gave up 3 bases and J gave up 4 bases, with 15 bases separating them. From germline, CDR1 is KGHSH and CDR2 LQKENI.

The rearrangement joins TRBV30 to TRBJ2-1; no clear D. Looked up from germline, CDR1 is GTSNPN and CDR2 is SVGIG (reference sequence). Trimming removed 4 bases at V and 7 bases at J, with 8 bases between. The CDR3 contains 11 residues. The DNA for the CDR3 is TGTGCCTGGACAGTCTCAAATGAGCAGTTCTTC. This gives the protein CAWTVSNEQFF.

The rearrangement links TRBV12-3 or TRBV12-4 to TRBJ1-5; 7 positions agree with TRBD1. V gave up 10 bases and J gave up 6 bases; unmatched junction bases: 6. The CDR3 spans 12 residues. CDR3 in DNA: TGTGCCACCCGACAGGGACTTCAGCCCCAGCATTTT. Its translation: CATRQGLQPQHF.

About this clone: In the same sample, other DNA sequences code for this CDR3. The gene calls are TRBV7-2 and TRBJ2-7; D might be TRBD1 (7 bases). The CDR3 consists of 14 residues. The germline V and J ends were trimmed by 5 bases and 2 bases, with 13 bases remaining between them. CDR1 and CDR2 (germline): SGHTA, FQGNSA. This CDR3 reads CASSPQGGAYEQYF. The CDR3 nucleotides are TGTGCCAGCAGCCCCCAGGGGGGAGCCTACGAGCAGTACTTC.

In DNA form, the CDR3 reads TGTGCCAGCCGGACAGGGTATTTCCAGCCCCAGCATTTT. Residues: CASRTGYFQPQHF. V is TRBV2 and J is TRBJ1-5, with 8 bases lining up with TRBD1. Germline CDR1 SNHLY, CDR2 FYNNEI. After removal of 8 bases from V and 7 bases from J, the junction contained 7 bases not matched to a gene. This CDR3 is 13 amino acids long.

This CDR3 reads CASSVTSGGGDTQYF. The CDR3 DNA follows: TGTGCCAGCAGCGTTACTAGCGGGGGTGGGGATACGCAGTATTTT. This chain links TRBV9 with TRBJ2-3, with 11 bases fitting TRBD2. V lost 2 bases and J lost 6; bases outside the gene matches: 5. Germline V gene data show CDR1 as SGDLS and CDR2 as YYNGEE. There are 15 residues in the CDR3.

This sequence joins TRBV5-4 and TRBJ2-5; D is perhaps TRBD1 (6 bases). This CDR3 comprises 19 residues. Germline assignment: CDR1 SGHNT and CDR2 YYREEE (reference sequence). Trimming removed 2 bases at V and 3 bases at J, with 26 bases between. In DNA form, the CDR3 reads TGTGCCAGCAGCTTCCGGCCCGGCACAGGGCGATCGACCAAAGAGACCCAGTACTTC. Translating it yields CASSFRPGTGRSTKETQYF.

The V and J genes are TRBV4-1 and TRBJ1-1; D gene uncertain. Germline V CDR1 and CDR2: MGHRA, YSYEKL. The CDR3 runs 14 residues. Trimming shortened V by 2 bases and J by 3 bases, and 10 bases separated the two germline ends. The CDR3 bases are TGCGCCAGCAGCCAACAGGTGGGCGACACTGAAGCTTTCTTT. Amino acids: CASSQQVGDTEAFF.

The rearrangement links TRBV28 to TRBJ2-7; 10 bases agree with TRBD1. Looked up from germline, CDR1 is MDHEN and CDR2 is SYDVKM. This CDR3 has 14 residues. V shed 3 bases and J 7 bases; nucleotides not matched to a gene: 6. This CDR3 reads CASSFGTGAEEQYF. The DNA of the CDR3 is TGTGCCAGCAGTTTCGGGACAGGGGCTGAAGAGCAGTACTTC.

This clone was seen more than once but under ten times. The chain couples TRBV30 to TRBJ2-7; D call uncertain. CDR3 length: 12 amino acids. The V end lost 5 bases, the J end lost 1 base, and 9 bases lay between the germline ends. Germline assignment: CDR1 GTSNPN and CDR2 SVGIG (reference sequence). Here the CDR3 reads CAWGSQSYEQYF. CDR3 coding DNA: TGTGCCTGGGGATCGCAGTCCTACGAGCAGTACTTC.

This clone was detected once. V usage is TRBV7-2 and J usage is TRBJ2-2; TRBD2 aligns across 7 bases. The CDR3 is made up of 16 amino acids. V shed 0 bases, J shed 2 bases, and the junction held 3 bases outside the gene matches. Germline V gene data show CDR1 as SGHTA and CDR2 as FQGNSA. The CDR3 protein is CASSLAPGGNTGELFF. The CDR3 DNA follows: TGTGCCAGCAGCTTAGCCCCGGGAGGCAACACCGGGGAGCTGTTTTTT.

This chain uses TRBV24-1 with TRBJ2-1; 7 bases are shared with TRBD2. With V trimmed by 3 bases and J by 2 bases, 6 bases remained unmatched. Germline V CDR1 and CDR2: KGHDR, SFDVKD. The CDR3 is 16 amino acids. CDR3 amino acids: CATSDPARGAYNEQFF. CDR3 coding DNA: TGTGCCACCAGTGATCCCGCACGGGGGGCCTACAATGAGCAGTTCTTC.